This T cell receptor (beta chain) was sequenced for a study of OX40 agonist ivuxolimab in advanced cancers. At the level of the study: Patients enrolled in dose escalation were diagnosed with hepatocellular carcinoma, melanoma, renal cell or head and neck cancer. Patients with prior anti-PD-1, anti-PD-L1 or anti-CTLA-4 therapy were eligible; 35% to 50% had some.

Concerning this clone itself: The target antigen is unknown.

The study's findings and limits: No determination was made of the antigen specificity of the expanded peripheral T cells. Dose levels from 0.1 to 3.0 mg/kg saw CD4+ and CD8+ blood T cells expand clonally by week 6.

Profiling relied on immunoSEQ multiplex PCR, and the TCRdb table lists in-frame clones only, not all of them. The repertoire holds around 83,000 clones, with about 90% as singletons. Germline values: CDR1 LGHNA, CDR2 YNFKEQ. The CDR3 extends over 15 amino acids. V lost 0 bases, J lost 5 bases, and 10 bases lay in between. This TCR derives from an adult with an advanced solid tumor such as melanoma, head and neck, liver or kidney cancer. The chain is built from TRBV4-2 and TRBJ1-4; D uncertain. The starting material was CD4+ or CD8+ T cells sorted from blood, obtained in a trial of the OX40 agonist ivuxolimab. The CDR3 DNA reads TGTGCCAGCAGCCAAGAAACGACGGGGAATGAAAAACTGTTTTTT. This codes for CASSQETTGNEKLFF.